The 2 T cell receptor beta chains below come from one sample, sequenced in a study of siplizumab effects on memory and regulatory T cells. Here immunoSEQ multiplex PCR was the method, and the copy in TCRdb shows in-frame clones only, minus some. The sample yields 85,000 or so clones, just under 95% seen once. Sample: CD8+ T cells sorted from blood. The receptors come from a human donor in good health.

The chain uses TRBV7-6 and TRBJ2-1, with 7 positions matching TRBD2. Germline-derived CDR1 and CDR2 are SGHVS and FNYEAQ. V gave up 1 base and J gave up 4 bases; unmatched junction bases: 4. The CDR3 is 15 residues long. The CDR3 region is CASSLGVREYNEQFF. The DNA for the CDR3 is TGTGCCAGCAGCTTAGGGGTGCGGGAGTACAATGAGCAGTTCTTC.

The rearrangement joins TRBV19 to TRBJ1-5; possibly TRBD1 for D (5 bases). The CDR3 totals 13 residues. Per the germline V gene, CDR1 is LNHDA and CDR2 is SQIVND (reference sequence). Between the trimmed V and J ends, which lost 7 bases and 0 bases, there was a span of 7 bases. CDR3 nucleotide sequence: TGTGCCAGTACAGGGCGTAGCAATCAGCCCCAGCATTTT. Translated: CASTGRSNQPQHF.